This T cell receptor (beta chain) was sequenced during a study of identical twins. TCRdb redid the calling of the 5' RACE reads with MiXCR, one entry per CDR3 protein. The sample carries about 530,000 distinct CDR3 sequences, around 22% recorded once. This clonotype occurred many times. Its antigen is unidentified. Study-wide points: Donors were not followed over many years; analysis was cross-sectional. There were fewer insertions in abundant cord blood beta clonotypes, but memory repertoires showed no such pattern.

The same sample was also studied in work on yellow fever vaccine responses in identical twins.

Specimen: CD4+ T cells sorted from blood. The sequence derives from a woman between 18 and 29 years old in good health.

This CDR3 reads CASSLGQGENIQYF. The CDR3 coding sequence is TGTGCCAGCAGTTTGGGACAGGGAGAAAACATTCAGTACTTC. This chain joins TRBV12-3 or TRBV12-4 and TRBJ2-4; 9 bases are a match to TRBD1. There are 14 residues in the CDR3. J lost 5 bases, V lost 3 bases, and 2 bases had no gene match.